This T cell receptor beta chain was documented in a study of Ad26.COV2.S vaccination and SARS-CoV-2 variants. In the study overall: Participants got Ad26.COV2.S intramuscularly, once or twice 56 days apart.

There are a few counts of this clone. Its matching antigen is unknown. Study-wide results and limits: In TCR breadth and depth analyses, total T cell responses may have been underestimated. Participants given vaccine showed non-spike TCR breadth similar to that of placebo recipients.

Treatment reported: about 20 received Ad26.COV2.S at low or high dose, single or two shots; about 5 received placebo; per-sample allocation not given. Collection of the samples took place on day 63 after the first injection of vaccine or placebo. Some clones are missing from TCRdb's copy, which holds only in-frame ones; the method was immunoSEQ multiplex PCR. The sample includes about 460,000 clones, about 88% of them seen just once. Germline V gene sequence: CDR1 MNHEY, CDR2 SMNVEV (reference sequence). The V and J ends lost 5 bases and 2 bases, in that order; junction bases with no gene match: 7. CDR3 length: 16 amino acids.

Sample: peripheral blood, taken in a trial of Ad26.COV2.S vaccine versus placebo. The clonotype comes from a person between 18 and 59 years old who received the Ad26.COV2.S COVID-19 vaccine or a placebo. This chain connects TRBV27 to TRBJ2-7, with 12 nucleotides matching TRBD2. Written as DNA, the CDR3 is TGTGCCAGCAGTAAGACTAGCGGGAGTTGGGCCTACGAGCAGTACTTC. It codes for CASSKTSGSWAYEQYF.